These 10 T cell receptor beta chains were all obtained from the same sample, sequenced in a study of T cell repertoires in cytomegalovirus infection. TCRdb re-analysed the reads in MiXCR, keeping a single row per CDR3 protein. The profile shows about 700,000 distinct CDR3 sequences, around a third of them singletons. For these receptors, no antigen is known. Source: cultured PBMCs, taken from culture after CMV antigen stimulation. The origin of the receptors is a human donor in good health (CMV status not recorded). Some clones in this sample may be carry-over from other donors' samples.

This clonotype occurred once. The V and J genes are TRBV5-1 and TRBJ2-5, with 11 bases matching TRBD2. The ends lost 4 bases at V and 0 bases at J; junction bases unmatched: 5. Germline assignment: CDR1 SGHRS and CDR2 YFSETQ. CDR3 length equals 16 residues. The CDR3 loop reads CASSARLAGYQETQYF. CDR3 DNA sequence: TGCGCCAGCAGCGCACGACTAGCGGGGTACCAAGAGACCCAGTACTTC.

The gene calls are TRBV7-2 and TRBJ2-1; 12 bases map to TRBD2. Looked up from germline, CDR1 is SGHTA and CDR2 is FQGNSA. The CDR3 runs to 18 residues. Trimming took 0 bases from V and 0 from J; bases not matched to a gene: 3. DNA for the CDR3: TGTGCCAGCAGCTTAGCCACTAGCGGGGGGATCTCCTACAATGAGCAGTTCTTC. It translates to CASSLATSGGISYNEQFF. Supplemented by reference TRBV7-2 and TRBJ2-1, the full variable domain reads GAGVSQSPSNKVTEKGKDVELRCDPISGHTALYWYRQSLGQGLEFLIYFQGNSAPDKSGLPSDRFSAERTGGSVSTLTIQRTQQEDSAVYLCASSLATSGGISYNEQFFGPGTRLTVL.

The chain combines TRBV2 with TRBJ1-1; no firm D call. The CDR3 consists of 13 residues. Germline V gives CDR1 SNHLY, CDR2 FYNNEI. The germline V and J ends were trimmed by 1 base and 5 bases, with 8 bases remaining between them. CDR3 sequence reads: CASSEVPRTEAFF. The CDR3 DNA reads as TGTGCCAGCAGTGAAGTTCCGAGAACTGAAGCTTTCTTT.

There are a few counts of this clonotype. This chain joins TRBV7-3 and TRBJ2-1; 13 bases agree with TRBD2. The germline V gene encodes CDR1 SGHTA and CDR2 FQGTGA. Unmatched junction bases numbered 15, after V lost 4 bases and J lost 9 bases. CDR3 length: 18 amino acids. The CDR3 region is CASSSTLPGLAGRGEQFF. As DNA, the CDR3 is TGTGCCAGCAGCTCAACCCTACCGGGACTAGCGGGAAGGGGTGAGCAGTTCTTC.

This clonotype was observed a few times. The rearrangement links TRBV23-1 to TRBJ2-1; 9 bases line up with TRBD2. TRBV23-1 carries the ORF label, with uncertain function. The junction had 14 bases not matched to a gene; V was cut back by 9 bases and J by 2 bases. The CDR3 is 17 amino acids. The CDR3 loop reads CARMKGLRTSAYNEQFF. Here the CDR3 DNA reads TGCGCCAGGATGAAGGGCCTAAGGACTAGCGCCTACAATGAGCAGTTCTTC.

This clonotype was counted a few times. The gene calls are TRBV12-3 or TRBV12-4 and TRBJ2-5; tentatively, D is TRBD1 (6 bases). The CDR3 has 14 amino acids. V was cut by 6 bases and J by 5 bases, with 16 bases left in between. CDR3 region: CASSQTGMEETQYF. The CDR3 DNA reads as TGTGCCAGCAGCCAAACAGGGATGGAGGAGACCCAGTACTTC.

This clonotype was recorded at least ten times. The chain carries TRBV7-2 and TRBJ2-1; 10 bases fit TRBD2. The CDR3 loop spans 14 amino acids. Germline V gene data show CDR1 as SGHTA and CDR2 as FQGNSA. V trimming: 8 bases; J trimming: 4 bases; junction bases outside the gene matches: 5. The CDR3 DNA reads TGTGCCAGCGGGCGGACTAGCGGTTACAATGAGCAGTTCTTC. This translates into CASGRTSGYNEQFF.

This clonotype was picked up many times. The V call is TRBV7-9, the J call TRBJ1-6; 8 positions match TRBD1. CDR1 and CDR2 (germline): SEHNR, FQNEAQ (reference sequence). This CDR3 spans 14 amino acids. The V and J ends lost 5 bases and 5 bases, in that order; junction bases with no gene match: 2. CDR3 bases: TGTGCCAGCAGCCCAGGGGGCGATAATTCACCCCTCCACTTT. It translates to CASSPGGDNSPLHF. The full variable domain, rest sourced from reference TRBV7-9 and TRBJ1-6, is DTGVSQNPRHKITKRGQNVTFRCDPISEHNRLYWYRQTLGQGPEFLTYFQNEAQLEKSRLLSDRFSAERPKGSFSTLEIQRTEQGDSAMYLCASSPGGDNSPLHFGNGTRLTVT.

This clonotype was detected a few times. The V gene is TRBV12-3 or TRBV12-4, the J gene TRBJ1-1; 7 bases match TRBD1. Trimming took 3 bases from V and 13 from J; bases not matched to a gene: 8. The length of the CDR3 is 12 residues. The CDR3 DNA reads as TGTGCCAGCAGTTTTTGGCAGGGGGGAGTTTTCTTT. It is translated as CASSFWQGGVFF.

The rearrangement links TRBV20-1 to TRBJ1-1; D not certain. The germline gives CDR1 DFQATT, CDR2 SNEGSKA (reference sequence). The CDR3 is 12 amino acids. The germline V and J ends were trimmed by 5 bases and 0 bases, with 7 bases remaining between them. CDR3 residues: CSAPQVNTEAFF. The CDR3, as DNA: TGCAGTGCTCCGCAGGTGAACACTGAAGCTTTCTTT.